The clone carrying this T cell receptor beta chain was recorded only once. The antigen is undetermined. Healthy donors had no documented immune events, such as infections, while sampled. The data were obtained in a study of identifying expanded T cells in peripheral blood. Points from the study as a whole: Technical replicates showed roughly 1.2 changed clones; two weeks 15 to 20; four weeks 19. Two-week clone count variance significantly increased as total template count grew.

Generated by immunoSEQ multiplex PCR, the TCRdb table keeps only in-frame clones and is missing some. Among under 70,000 clones listed, roughly 86% were seen once. Sequenced input: blood. This TCR derives from a person aged 18 to 69 in good health.

The CDR3 DNA reads as TGTGCCAGCAGCTTAGCGGGACAGGGGGCGACCTATGGCTACACCTTC. This encodes CASSLAGQGATYGYTF. V gene TRBV7-2 combines with J gene TRBJ1-2; TRBD1 agrees at 12 bases. J gave up 4 bases and V 0 bases, and 3 bases lay outside the gene matches. Germline CDR1 is SGHTA and CDR2 is FQGNSA. The CDR3 covers 16 residues.